Listed below are T cell receptor beta chains from one sample, sequenced in a study of T cell repertoires in cytomegalovirus infection. TCRdb processed the reads anew with MiXCR; each CDR3 protein has one entry. There are hundreds of thousands of distinct CDR3 sequences in the sample; roughly 34% occur only once, and roughly 17% lies in the top ten. These receptors' antigens are unknown. The source material was cultured PBMCs, sampled from culture after CMV antigen stimulation. All receptors come from a human donor in good health (CMV status not recorded). Some clones in this sample may be carry-over from other donors' samples. CDR3s include the opening cysteine and the closing phenylalanine or tryptophan.

j_gene | v_gene | CDR3aa
TRBJ2-2 | TRBV12-3/TRBV12-4 | CASSPGLAGEAGELFF
TRBJ2-1 | TRBV19 | CASSTGLAGATPQFF
TRBJ1-1 | TRBV12-5 | CASGLVRPPLNTEAFF
TRBJ2-5 | TRBV28 | CASSLAGGIETQYF
TRBJ1-6 | TRBV19 | CASSMDSNSPLHF
TRBJ1-2 | TRBV7-2 | CASSLTSGQPGYTF
TRBJ2-5 | TRBV4-1 | CASSQGGSGETQYF
TRBJ2-5 | TRBV9 | CASSRTSLETQYF
TRBJ2-1 | TRBV20-1 | CSAVRGALNEQFF
TRBJ2-5 | TRBV7-2 | CASQARGAEETQYF
TRBJ2-1 | TRBV6-4 | CASSADSGSTNEQFF
TRBJ1-6 | TRBV7-2 | CASSSGTGSASPLHF
TRBJ2-4 | TRBV6-2/TRBV6-3 | CASSYNTALAKNIQYF
TRBJ1-1 | TRBV11-2 | CASAGRRNTEAFF
TRBJ1-5 | TRBV7-2 | CASSKGQGSNQPQHF
TRBJ1-2 | TRBV12-3/TRBV12-4 | CASSPGVWGYTF
TRBJ1-2 | TRBV6-5 | CASSYRGQNYGYTF
TRBJ1-3 | TRBV7-6 | CASSLNREITGNTIYF
TRBJ2-1 | TRBV11-2 | CASSPGGSGSIFDEQFF
TRBJ1-1 | TRBV28 | CASSPRPGLNTEAFF
TRBJ2-1 | TRBV11-2 | CASSFGQGAYNEQFF
TRBJ2-5 | TRBV7-2 | CASSLSMETQYF
TRBJ1-3 | TRBV10-3 | CAISESGGRRRNTIYF
TRBJ1-3 | TRBV7-8 | CASSLDFQGNTIYF
TRBJ2-1 | TRBV27 | CASSLSTVFGSYNEQFF
TRBJ2-2 | TRBV7-2 | CASSLAKAGVGGELFF
TRBJ2-5 | TRBV7-2 | CASSLFQDQTQYF
TRBJ2-7 | TRBV7-2 | CASSNHAYSSYEQYF
TRBJ1-4 | TRBV29-1 | CSVPDRGTNEKLFF
TRBJ2-2 | TRBV28 | CASRNPGQGATGELFF
TRBJ2-1 | TRBV6-4 | CASSHHPLELRGFYNEQFF
TRBJ1-1 | TRBV7-8 | CASSLRGLKTEAFF
TRBJ1-5 | TRBV7-2 | CASSFGQGRGPQHF
TRBJ2-1 | TRBV27 | CASSGGLGSGRGEQFF
TRBJ2-7 | TRBV6-6 | CASSYGAFSYEQYF
TRBJ2-3 | TRBV2 | CAGGSGTDTQYF
TRBJ2-5 | TRBV7-2 | CASSSASGGPQETQYF
TRBJ1-5 | TRBV4-3 | CASSQFRGDRQPQHF
TRBJ2-1 | TRBV7-2 | CASSLLPGQGANEQFF
TRBJ2-3 | TRBV28 | CASNPGVGDTQYF
TRBJ1-1 | TRBV15 | CATSRRTGTGHTEAFF
TRBJ2-5 | TRBV5-4 | CASSLGRLAGYQETQYF
TRBJ1-5 | TRBV7-2 | CASSADRGHQPQHF
TRBJ1-3 | TRBV12-3/TRBV12-4 | CASSLHSYGNTIYF
TRBJ2-1 | TRBV6-2/TRBV6-3 | CAILGQGYNEQFF
TRBJ2-7 | TRBV6-1 | CASKEGAGEQYF
TRBJ1-5 | TRBV7-6 | CASSLKADQPQHF
TRBJ2-2 | TRBV19 | CASSTPSGQGTTGELFF
TRBJ2-5 | TRBV6-5 | CASRLAGLGETQYF